In its sample, the clone carrying this T cell receptor (beta chain) was seen many times. This sample was taken from a study of T-cell reconstitution after alpha-beta-depleted transplantation in children. For TCRbeta, the library was prepared with unique molecular identifiers. TCRdb reprocessed the PCR reads via MiXCR and lists one record per CDR3 protein. The sample includes some 590,000 distinct CDR3 sequences, more than 9% of them seen just once. The V gene's germline CDR1 is MNHEY and CDR2 SVGEGT. The CDR3 runs to 13 residues. V lost 6 bases, J lost 3 bases, and 9 bases lay in between. This chain links TRBV6-2 or TRBV6-3 with TRBJ2-1; D is uncertain. The clonotype comes from a human donor who donated a stem cell graft to a child with acute myeloid leukemia. The sample consisted of PBMCs from the stem cell graft donor, taken from the stem cell graft. As DNA, the CDR3 is TGTGCCAGCAGCCGGACGGACTACAATGAGCAGTTCTTC. Translating it yields CASSRTDYNEQFF.